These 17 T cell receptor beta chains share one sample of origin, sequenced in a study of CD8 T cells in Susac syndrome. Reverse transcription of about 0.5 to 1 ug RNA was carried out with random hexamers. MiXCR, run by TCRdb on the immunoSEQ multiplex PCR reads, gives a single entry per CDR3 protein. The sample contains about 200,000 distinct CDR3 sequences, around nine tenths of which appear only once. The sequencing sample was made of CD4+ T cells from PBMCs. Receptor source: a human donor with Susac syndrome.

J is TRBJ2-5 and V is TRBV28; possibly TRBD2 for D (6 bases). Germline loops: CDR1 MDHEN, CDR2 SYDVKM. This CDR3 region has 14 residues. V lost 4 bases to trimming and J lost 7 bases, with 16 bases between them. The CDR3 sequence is CASSSGTPTTTQYF. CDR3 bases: TGTGCCAGCAGTTCCGGGACTCCGACAACGACCCAGTACTTC.

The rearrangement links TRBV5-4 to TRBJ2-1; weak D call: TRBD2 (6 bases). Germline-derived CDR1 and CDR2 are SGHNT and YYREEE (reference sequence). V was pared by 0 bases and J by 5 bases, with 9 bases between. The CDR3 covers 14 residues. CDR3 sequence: CASSLVGGHNEQFF. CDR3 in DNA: TGTGCCAGCAGCTTGGTCGGGGGACACAATGAGCAGTTCTTC.

The chain's CDR3 is CATSDSTGGSYNEQFF. In DNA form, the CDR3 reads TGTGCCACCAGTGATTCCACAGGGGGCTCGTACAATGAGCAGTTCTTC. The chain joins TRBV24-1 to TRBJ2-1; TRBD1 matches at 9 bases. CDR3 length: 16 amino acids. J gave up 4 bases and V 2 bases, and 5 bases lay outside the gene matches. Per the germline V gene, CDR1 is KGHDR and CDR2 is SFDVKD.

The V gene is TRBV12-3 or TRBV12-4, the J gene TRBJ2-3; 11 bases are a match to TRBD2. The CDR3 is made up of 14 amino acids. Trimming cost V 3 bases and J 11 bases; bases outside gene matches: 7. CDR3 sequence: CASSFPGLAEKQYF. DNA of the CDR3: TGTGCCAGCAGTTTTCCGGGACTAGCGGAAAAGCAGTATTTT.

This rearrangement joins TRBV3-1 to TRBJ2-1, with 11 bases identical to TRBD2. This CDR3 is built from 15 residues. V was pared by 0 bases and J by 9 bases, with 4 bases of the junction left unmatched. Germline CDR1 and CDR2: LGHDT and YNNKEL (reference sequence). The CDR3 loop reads CASSQELAGEAEQFF. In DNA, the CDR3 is TGTGCCAGCAGCCAAGAACTAGCGGGGGAAGCTGAGCAGTTCTTC.

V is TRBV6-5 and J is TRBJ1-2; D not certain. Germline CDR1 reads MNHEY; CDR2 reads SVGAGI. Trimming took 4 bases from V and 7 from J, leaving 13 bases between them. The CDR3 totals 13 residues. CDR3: CASSSHAVPGYTF. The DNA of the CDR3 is TGTGCCAGCAGTTCACATGCAGTTCCTGGCTACACCTTC.

The CDR3 loop reads CASSNWASGRGEQFF. The CDR3 DNA reads TGTGCCAGTAGTAATTGGGCTAGCGGGAGGGGTGAGCAGTTCTTC. The chain recombines TRBV19 with TRBJ2-1, with 12 positions matching TRBD2. The CDR3 is 15 residues long. V dropped 4 bases and J dropped 9; count of bases not matched to a gene: 7. Germline V gene sequence: CDR1 LNHDA, CDR2 SQIVND (reference sequence).

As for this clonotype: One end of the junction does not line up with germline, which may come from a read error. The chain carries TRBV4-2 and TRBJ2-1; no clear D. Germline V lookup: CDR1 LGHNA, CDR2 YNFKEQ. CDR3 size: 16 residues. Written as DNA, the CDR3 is TGTGCCAGCAGCCATTCGCTAACTGAAGCCTACGATGAGCAGTTCTTC. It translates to CASSHSLTEAYDEQFF.

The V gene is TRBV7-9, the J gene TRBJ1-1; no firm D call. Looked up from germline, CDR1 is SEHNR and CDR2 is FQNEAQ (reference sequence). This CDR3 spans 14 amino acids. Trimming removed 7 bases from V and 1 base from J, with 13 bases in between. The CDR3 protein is CASNLDLGNTEAFF. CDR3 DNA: TGTGCCAGCAACTTGGACTTAGGGAACACTGAAGCTTTCTTT.

CDR3 coding DNA: TGCAGTGCTAGAGACACCGGGACAGGGGGCACCGGGGAGCTGTTTTTT. Its protein product is CSARDTGTGGTGELFF. The chain employs TRBV20-1 and TRBJ2-2; 11 nucleotides align to TRBD1. The ends lost 0 bases at V and 4 bases at J; junction bases unmatched: 4. This CDR3 is 16 amino acids long. Germline loops: CDR1 DFQATT, CDR2 SNEGSKA (reference sequence).

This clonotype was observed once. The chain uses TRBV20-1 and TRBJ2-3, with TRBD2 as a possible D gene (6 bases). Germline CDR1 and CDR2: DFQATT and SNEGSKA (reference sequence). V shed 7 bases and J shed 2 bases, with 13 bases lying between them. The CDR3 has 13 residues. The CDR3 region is CSVAGLTTDTQYF. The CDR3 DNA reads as TGCAGTGTCGCGGGACTTACCACAGATACGCAGTATTTT.

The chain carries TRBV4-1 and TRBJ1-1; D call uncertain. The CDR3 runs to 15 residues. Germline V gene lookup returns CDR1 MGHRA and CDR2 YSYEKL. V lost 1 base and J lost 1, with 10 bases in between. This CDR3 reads CASSQVGRENTEAFF. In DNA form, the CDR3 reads TGCGCCAGCAGCCAAGTTGGGCGCGAGAACACTGAAGCTTTCTTT.

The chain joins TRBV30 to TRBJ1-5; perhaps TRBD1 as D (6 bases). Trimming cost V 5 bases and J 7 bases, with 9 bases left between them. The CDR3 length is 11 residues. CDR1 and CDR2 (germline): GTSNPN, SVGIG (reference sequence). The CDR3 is CAWGQGQPQHF. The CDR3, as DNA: TGTGCCTGGGGGCAGGGGCAGCCCCAGCATTTT.

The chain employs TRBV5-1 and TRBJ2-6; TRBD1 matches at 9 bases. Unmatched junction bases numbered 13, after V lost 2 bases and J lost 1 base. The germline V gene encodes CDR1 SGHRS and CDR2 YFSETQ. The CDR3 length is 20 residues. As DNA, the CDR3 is TGCGCCAGCAGCTTTAACGGAGAACAGGGGGCGTCTTCTGGGGCCAACGTCCTGACTTTC. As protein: CASSFNGEQGASSGANVLTF.

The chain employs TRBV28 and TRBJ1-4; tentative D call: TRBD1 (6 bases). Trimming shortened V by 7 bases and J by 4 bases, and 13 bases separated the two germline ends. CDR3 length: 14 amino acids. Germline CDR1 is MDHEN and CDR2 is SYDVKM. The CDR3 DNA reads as TGTGCCAGCAAAGCAGGACAGTTTAATGAAAAACTGTTTTTT. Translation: CASKAGQFNEKLFF. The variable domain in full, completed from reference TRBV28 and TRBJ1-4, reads DVKVTQSSRYLVKRTGEKVFLECVQDMDHENMFWYRQDPGLGLRLIYFSYDVKMKEKGDIPEGYSVSREKKERFSLILESASTNQTSMYLCASKAGQFNEKLFFGSGTQLSVL.

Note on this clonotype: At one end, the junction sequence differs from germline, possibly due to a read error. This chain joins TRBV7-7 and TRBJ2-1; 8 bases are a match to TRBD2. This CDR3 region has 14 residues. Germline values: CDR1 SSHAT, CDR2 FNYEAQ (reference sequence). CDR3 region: CASSLAGTHNEQFF. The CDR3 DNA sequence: TGTGCTAGCAGCCTAGCGGGCACGCACAATGAGCAGTTCTTC. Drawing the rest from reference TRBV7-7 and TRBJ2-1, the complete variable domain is GAGVSQSPRYKVTKRGQDVTLRCDPISSHATLYWYQQALGQGPEFLTYFNYEAQPDKSGLPSDRFSAERPEGSISTLTIQRTEQRDSAMYRCASSLAGTHNEQFFGPGTRLTVL.

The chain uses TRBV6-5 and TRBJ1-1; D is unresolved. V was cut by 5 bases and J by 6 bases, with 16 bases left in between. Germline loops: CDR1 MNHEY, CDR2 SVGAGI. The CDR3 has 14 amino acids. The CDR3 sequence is CASSLLSGVAEAFF. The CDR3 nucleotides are TGTGCCAGCAGTCTTTTGTCTGGGGTAGCTGAAGCTTTCTTT.